This is a list of T cell receptor beta chains from one sample in a study of T cell clones after liver transplantation. Generated by immunoSEQ multiplex PCR, the TCRdb table keeps only in-frame clones and is missing some. The repertoire holds roughly 8,800 clones, with 60% to 80% as singletons. The sequencing used CD8+ T cells from blood, collected before liver transplant. These receptors were obtained from a human donor who received a liver transplant. The CDR3 runs from the conserved cysteine through the conserved F or W. Each record gives: clone size, V gene, D gene, J gene, CDR3 DNA, CDR3 protein. A D gene is named only where the DNA matches it firmly. Size tells how often a clone was seen (once, few, many) or the class of an expanded clone, and some rows leave it out.

few	TRBV13	NA	TRBJ2-7	TGTGCCAGCAGCCACTCCGCCCCGGGGGAGCAGTACTTC	CASSHSAPGEQYF
few	TRBV21-1	NA	TRBJ2-7	TGTGCCAGCAGCAATGGCGGGGTCGGGGACAGATTCTACGAGCAGTACTTC	CASSNGGVGDRFYEQYF
NA	TRBV7-2	NA	TRBJ2-2	TGTGCCAGCAGCTTGATGACGAACACCGGGGAGCTGTTTTTT	CASSLMTNTGELFF
NA	TRBV15	TRBD2	TRBJ2-1	TGTGCCACCAGCAGACGGACTAGCGGGAGCCATGAGCAGTTCTTC	CATSRRTSGSHEQFF
NA	TRBV19	NA	TRBJ2-7	TGTGCCAGTAGTATAAGAGGGCACGAGCAGTACTTC	CASSIRGHEQYF
NA	TRBV15	NA	TRBJ1-3	TGTGCCACCAGCAGAGACTCCGCGGGGTTCTCTGGAAACACCATATATTTT	CATSRDSAGFSGNTIYF
NA	TRBV30	TRBD2	TRBJ2-1	TGTGCCTGGAGTATGGTGGGAGGGACGGATGAGCAGTTCTTC	CAWSMVGGTDEQFF
NA	TRBV7-9	NA	TRBJ2-7	TGTGCCAGCAGCGGGGATGCGAGCTCCTACGAGCAGTACTTC	CASSGDASSYEQYF
NA	TRBV7-9	TRBD1	TRBJ1-4	TGTGCCAGCAGCTCGGACAGGGGACGGGAAAAACTGTTTTTT	CASSSDRGREKLFF
NA	TRBV19	TRBD2	TRBJ2-7	TGTGCCAGTAGCCAAGGTGGGACTAGCCTCTCCTACGAGCAGTACTTC	CASSQGGTSLSYEQYF
NA	TRBV4-2	TRBD2	TRBJ2-7	TGTGCCAGCAGCCAAGAGAGCGGGACCCCCTCCGAGCAGTACTTC	CASSQESGTPSEQYF
NA	TRBV13	NA	TRBJ1-3	TGTGCCAGCAGCTTATACAGGGACGGAAACACCATATATTTT	CASSLYRDGNTIYF
few	TRBV6-4	NA	TRBJ1-1	TGTGCCAGCAGTGCAGGGGCTAACACTGAAGCTTTCTTT	CASSAGANTEAFF
NA	TRBV5-4	NA	TRBJ2-7	TGTGCCAGCAGCACGACGGACGAGCAGTACTTC	CASSTTDEQYF
few	TRBV19	NA	TRBJ2-5	TGTGCCAGTAGTATCGGACCTCTAGACGGGGGATTAAGGGTAGAGACCCAGTACTTC	CASSIGPLDGGLRVETQYF
NA	TRBV5-6	NA	TRBJ1-5	TGTGCCAGCAGCTTGAGGGGAGGCAATCAGCCCCAGCATTTT	CASSLRGGNQPQHF
NA	TRBV19	TRBD2	TRBJ2-5	TGTGCCAGTAGTATGGGGACTAGCGGGAGCGGAGAGACCCAGTACTTC	CASSMGTSGSGETQYF
NA	TRBV7-8	TRBD2	TRBJ2-7	TGTGCCAGCAGCTTAGAACTGGGACTAGCGTACGAGCAGTACTTC	CASSLELGLAYEQYF
NA	TRBV6-1	NA	TRBJ1-1	TGTGCCAGCAGTGAAGAAAGGGGCCCGAACACTGAAGCTTTCTTT	CASSEERGPNTEAFF
NA	TRBV28	NA	TRBJ2-5	TGTGCCAGCAGTTTATGGGTTCGGGGCCAAGAGACCCAGTACTTC	CASSLWVRGQETQYF
NA	TRBV9	NA	TRBJ2-3	TGTGCCAGCAGCTCGGACACAGATACGCAGTATTTT	CASSSDTDTQYF
NA	TRBV5-6	TRBD1	TRBJ2-7	TGTGCCAGCAGCTTGGGAGGACAGGCGAACTACGAGCAGTACTTC	CASSLGGQANYEQYF
NA	TRBV10-2	NA	TRBJ1-1	TGCGCCAGCAGTGAGACAGTGAACACTGAAGCTTTCTTT	CASSETVNTEAFF
NA	TRBV14	NA	TRBJ2-7	TGTGCCAGCGAGGACGGGAGAAGCTACGAGCAGTACTTC	CASEDGRSYEQYF
NA	TRBV2	NA	TRBJ1-6	TGTGCCAGCAGTTCGGACAGCTCCTATAATTCACCCCTCCACTTT	CASSSDSSYNSPLHF
NA	TRBV11-3	NA	TRBJ2-5	TGTGCCAGCAGCTTAGGGCTACAAGAGACCCAGTACTTC	CASSLGLQETQYF
once	TRBV15	TRBD1	TRBJ1-1	TGTGCCACCGGTCCGGACAGGGCCGCTAACACTGAAGCTTTCTTT	CATGPDRAANTEAFF
NA	TRBV7-8	NA	TRBJ1-3	TGTGCCAGTACCCCTAAATTGGACAGCCTCAGAAACACCATATATTTT	CASTPKLDSLRNTIYF
NA	TRBV25-1	NA	TRBJ1-5	TGTGCCAGCGGCGGCGTGGGGGGCCATCAGCCCCAGCATTTT	CASGGVGGHQPQHF
few	TRBV19	NA	TRBJ1-1	TGTGCCAGTAGGATGGGGGGATCCACTGAAGCTTTCTTT	CASRMGGSTEAFF
NA	TRBV2	NA	TRBJ1-5	TGTGCCAGCAGCAGAACAGGGCCTCAGCCCCAGCATTTT	CASSRTGPQPQHF
NA	TRBV5-1	NA	TRBJ2-5	TGCGCCAGCACCCCGGACCAGCCTAGCGACCAAGAGACCCAGTACTTC	CASTPDQPSDQETQYF
NA	TRBV27	TRBD1	TRBJ2-6	TGTGCCAGCAGCCTAATTACAGGGGCTGGGGCCAACGTCCTGACTTTC	CASSLITGAGANVLTF
NA	TRBV6-5	NA	TRBJ2-7	TGTGCCAGCAGTTACTCAGGGACACCCTACGAGCAGTACTTC	CASSYSGTPYEQYF
NA	TRBV27	NA	TRBJ2-1	TGTGCCAGCAGTTTATACGGTGGAGGGGAGCAGTTCTTC	CASSLYGGGEQFF
NA	TRBV27	NA	TRBJ1-6	TGTGCCAGCAGTTTATCCTCGGGACACCTCAGCTCCTATAATTCACCCCTCCACTTT	CASSLSSGHLSSYNSPLHF
NA	TRBV4-1	NA	TRBJ2-2	TGCGCCAGCAGCCAAAGGGAAGTCGGCACCGGGGAGCTGTTTTTT	CASSQREVGTGELFF
NA	TRBV7-6	NA	TRBJ2-1	TGTGCCAGCAGCCCCCAACACAATGAGCAGTTCTTC	CASSPQHNEQFF
few	TRBV30	NA	TRBJ2-1	TGTGCCTGGAGTGATGACGGTAATTACAATGAGCAGTTCTTC	CAWSDDGNYNEQFF
medium-sized	TRBV2	NA	TRBJ1-1	TGTGCCAGCAGTGAAGGATATGACGGAATGAACACTGAAGCTTTCTTT	CASSEGYDGMNTEAFF
NA	TRBV4-3	TRBD2	TRBJ2-7	TGCGCCAGCAGCCAAGGGGGAGGGCAGGGAGCAACCTACGAGCAGTACTTC	CASSQGGGQGATYEQYF
NA	TRBV7-2	TRBD2	TRBJ2-1	TGTGCCAGCAGCTTAGTGCCAGCGGGAGGTACCCAGTACAATGAGCAGTTCTTC	CASSLVPAGGTQYNEQFF
NA	TRBV28	NA	TRBJ2-2	TGTGCCAGCAGTTTATTGAGGTCCCCAGACGGGGAGCTGTTTTTT	CASSLLRSPDGELFF
NA	TRBV7-9	NA	TRBJ2-3	TGTGCCAGCAGCCTCTCCGGGCCGACCACAGATACGCAGTATTTT	CASSLSGPTTDTQYF
NA	TRBV12-5	NA	TRBJ2-1	TGTGCTAGTGGTTTGGTAGGGGTCTACAATGAGCAGTTCTTC	CASGLVGVYNEQFF
NA	TRBV29-1	NA	TRBJ2-7	TGCAGCGCACGTGGGGCGGGCGGGTCGAACGAGCAGTACTTC	CSARGAGGSNEQYF
NA	TRBV19	TRBD1	TRBJ2-7	TGTGCCACAGGTTCCGGGACAGGGCCCTACGAGCAGTACTTC	CATGSGTGPYEQYF
few	TRBV6-5	NA	TRBJ1-2	TGTGCCAGCAGTGAAAGTCACGAAAGTAGTGGCTACACCTTC	CASSESHESSGYTF
NA	TRBV7-6	NA	TRBJ2-1	TGTGCCAGCCCAGGAAGAAACAGTAGCTCCTACAATGAGCAGTTCTTC	CASPGRNSSSYNEQFF
NA	TRBV5-1	NA	TRBJ2-7	TGCGCCAGCAGCCCGATGGACAACCGATGGGGCGAGCAGTACTTC	CASSPMDNRWGEQYF
NA	TRBV19	NA	TRBJ2-2	TGTGCCAGTAATATCGGCAGGACGAACACCGGGGAGCTGTTTTTT	CASNIGRTNTGELFF
NA	TRBV7-9	NA	TRBJ1-5	TGTGCCAGCAGCTTTGGCGGCCAGCCCCAGCATTTT	CASSFGGQPQHF
NA	TRBV5-6	NA	TRBJ1-6	TGTGCCAGCAGCTCCCCACAGGGTATAGACAATTCACCCCTCCACTTT	CASSSPQGIDNSPLHF